This TCR beta chain was observed in a study of cytomegalovirus exposure and HLA in healthy donors. General observations from the study: Later on, an analysis found that several of the most significant clusters appeared to be linked to common viral pathogens, which included parvovirus B19.

Points on this clone: What it recognizes is unknown.

The PCR was carried out with 60 Vbeta primers and 13 Jbeta primers. Data came from immunoSEQ multiplex PCR; TCRdb stores just in-frame clones and leaves some out. The profile covers roughly 140,000 clones, with about 80% appearing a single time and just over 5% taken by the ten largest. Per the germline V gene, CDR1 is KGHSH and CDR2 is LQKENI. V gave up 5 bases and J gave up 0 bases; unmatched junction bases: 5. The CDR3 is 16 amino acids. The TCR originated in a male donor in good health and CMV-seronegative. The sequenced sample was PBMCs. The genes are TRBV18 and TRBJ1-3, with 9 bases lining up with TRBD1. The CDR3 reads CASSADRGTSGNTIYF. The CDR3 DNA reads as TGTGCCAGCTCAGCGGACAGGGGAACCTCTGGAAACACCATATATTTT.